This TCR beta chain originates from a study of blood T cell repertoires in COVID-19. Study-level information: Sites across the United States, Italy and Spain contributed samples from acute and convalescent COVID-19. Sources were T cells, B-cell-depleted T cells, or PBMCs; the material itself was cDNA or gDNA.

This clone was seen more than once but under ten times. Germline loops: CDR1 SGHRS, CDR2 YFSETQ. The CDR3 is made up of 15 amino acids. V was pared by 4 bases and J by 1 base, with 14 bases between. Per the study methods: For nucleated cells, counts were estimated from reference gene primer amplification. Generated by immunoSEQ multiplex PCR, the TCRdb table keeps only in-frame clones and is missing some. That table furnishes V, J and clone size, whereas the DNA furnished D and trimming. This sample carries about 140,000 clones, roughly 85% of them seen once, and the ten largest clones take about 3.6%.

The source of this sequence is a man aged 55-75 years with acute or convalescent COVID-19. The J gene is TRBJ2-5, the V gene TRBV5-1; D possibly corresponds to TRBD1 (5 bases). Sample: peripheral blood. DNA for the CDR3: TGCGCCAGCAGCCCCGAAGGGGTGATCCAAGAGACCCAGTACTTC. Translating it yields CASSPEGVIQETQYF. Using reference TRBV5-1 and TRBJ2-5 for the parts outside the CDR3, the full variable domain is KAGVTQTPRYLIKTRGQQVTLSCSPISGHRSVSWYQQTPGQGLQFLFEYFSETQRNKGNFPGRFSGRQFSNSRSEMNVSTLELGDSALYLCASSPEGVIQETQYFGPGTRLLVL.